The next 8 T cell receptor beta chains were all read from a single sample in a study of vaccination effects on CD4 cells after COVID-19 (dated by TCRdb to 2022 to 2024). In the ViraFEST assay, PBMC were stimulated with viral peptide pools, and TCR sequencing was then used to find antigen-specific CD4+ T cell clonotypes based on their expansion. After less than 13 days of culture, CD4+ T cells were isolated with the EasySep CD4+ T cell isolation kit. These TCRs are of unknown antigen specificity. Preparation of the library involved the immunoSEQ multiplex PCR assay. TCRdb provides this immuneACCESS table in a form limited to in-frame rearrangements. Some clones are lacking; in checked studies, under half of them reflect an unresolved V gene, and why the rest are absent is not known. The sample includes about 54,000 clones, with over 75% observed a single time. Clones ranked in the top ten supply about 2.2% of the sample.

Sample: CD4+ T cells from PBMCs cultured with HCoV-229E spike peptides, taken before COVID-19 vaccination. What this sample's cell subset or site label stands for: HCoV-229E spike overlapping peptide pool stimulation. These receptors all stem from a human donor who received a COVID-19 vaccine.

This clone was seen a handful of times. This chain joins TRBV19 and TRBJ1-2, with 7 nucleotides matching TRBD1. CDR1 and CDR2 (germline): LNHDA, SQIVND (reference sequence). This CDR3 comprises 13 residues. J lost 13 bases, V lost 5 bases, and 13 bases had no gene match. The CDR3 DNA reads as TGTGCCAGTAGTCGCCGGGACAGCAAAAGCCTCACCTTC. It translates to CASSRRDSKSLTF.

The chain joins TRBV5-1 to TRBJ2-2, with 10 bases that match TRBD1. V gave up 4 bases and J gave up 1 base; unmatched junction bases: 10. The CDR3 totals 18 residues. Per the germline V gene, CDR1 is SGHRS and CDR2 is YFSETQ. CDR3 in amino acids: CASSERPGTGENTGELFF. The CDR3 DNA follows: TGCGCCAGCAGCGAAAGACCCGGGACAGGGGAGAACACCGGGGAGCTGTTTTTT.

The chain joins TRBV5-4 to TRBJ1-2; D might be TRBD1 (6 bases). Germline V lookup: CDR1 SGHNT, CDR2 YYREEE (reference sequence). Between the trimmed V and J ends, which lost 2 bases and 0 bases, there was a span of 14 bases. The length of the CDR3 is 16 residues. The CDR3 DNA sequence: TGTGCCAGCAGCTTAAGGATCGCAGGGGCTAACTATGGCTACACCTTC. It translates to CASSLRIAGANYGYTF.

This clone has a handful of counts. The J gene is TRBJ2-1, the V gene TRBV12-3 or TRBV12-4; D may match TRBD1 or TRBD2 (6 bases each). The ends were cut back, 3 bases at V and 8 bases at J, with 11 bases in the middle. The CDR3 is 13 amino acids. CDR3 in amino acids: CASSLSGAHEQFF. The CDR3 coding sequence is TGTGCCAGCAGTTTGTCGGGGGCGCATGAGCAGTTCTTC.

The chain has TRBV21-1 and TRBJ1-1; the table's D call, TRBD1, was not checked against the DNA. TRBV21-1 is assigned pseudogene status. This CDR3 region has 18 residues. The CDR3 is CASSKSRGTGVMNTEAFF. CDR3 coding DNA: TGTGCCAGCAGCAAATCGCGGGGGACAGGGGTCATGAACACTGAAGCTTTCTTT.

The chain links TRBV15 to TRBJ2-1, with D possibly TRBD1 on 5 matching bases. V lost 0 bases to trimming and J lost 3 bases, with 15 bases between them. This CDR3 is 17 amino acids long. Per germline, CDR1 LNHNV and CDR2 YYDKDF (reference sequence). The CDR3 DNA follows: TGTGCCACCAGCAGAGATCCGAACAGGTTATACTACAATGAGCAGTTCTTC. Its protein product is CATSRDPNRLYYNEQFF.

The chain uses TRBV24-1 and TRBJ2-2; D perhaps matches TRBD1 (5 bases). Trimming pared 5 bases from V and 4 bases from J, leaving 13 bases between. CDR1 is KGHDR and CDR2 is SFDVKD in the germline V gene. The CDR3 covers 15 residues. CDR3 residues: CATSVGGAVTGELFF. DNA for the CDR3: TGTGCCACCAGTGTGGGTGGGGCGGTCACCGGGGAGCTGTTTTTT.

The rearrangement links TRBV6-6 to TRBJ1-1; D is undetermined. CDR1 and CDR2 from the germline V gene are MNHNY and SVGAGI (reference sequence). The CDR3 runs to 12 residues. V was clipped by 6 bases and J by 1 base, with 6 bases between them. Here the CDR3 reads CASSLANTEAFF. Written as DNA, the CDR3 is TGTGCCAGCAGCTTAGCGAACACTGAAGCTTTCTTT.